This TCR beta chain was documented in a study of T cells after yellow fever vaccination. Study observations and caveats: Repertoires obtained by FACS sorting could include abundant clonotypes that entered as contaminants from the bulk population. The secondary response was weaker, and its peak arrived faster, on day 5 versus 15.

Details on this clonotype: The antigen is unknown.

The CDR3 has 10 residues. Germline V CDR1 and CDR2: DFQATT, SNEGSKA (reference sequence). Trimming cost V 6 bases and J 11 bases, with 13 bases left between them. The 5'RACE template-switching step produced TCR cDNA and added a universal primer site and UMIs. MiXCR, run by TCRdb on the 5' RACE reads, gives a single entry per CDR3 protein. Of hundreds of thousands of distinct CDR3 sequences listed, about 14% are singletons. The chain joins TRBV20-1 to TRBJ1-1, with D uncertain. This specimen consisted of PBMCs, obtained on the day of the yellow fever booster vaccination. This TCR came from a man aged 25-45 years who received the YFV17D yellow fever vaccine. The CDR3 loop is CSATKDGAFF. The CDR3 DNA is TGCAGTGCGACGAAGGATGGGGCTTTCTTT.